This is a list of T cell receptor beta chains from one sample in a study of T cell repertoires in cytomegalovirus infection. The antigens for these receptors are not known. One entry per CDR3 protein, called by TCRdb with MiXCR from the reads. The table has approximately 990,000 distinct CDR3 sequences, less than 40% seen once. The sample here was cultured CD8+ T cells from PBMCs, taken from culture after CMV antigen stimulation. These receptors all come from a human donor in good health (CMV status not recorded). Some clones in this sample may be carry-over from other donors' samples. Both conserved end residues are part of each CDR3. The D gene is left open where the match is weak. The size entry is marked missing in some rows and otherwise reads once, few, many or a size class.

V gene: TRBV7-3; D gene: TRBD1; J gene: TRBJ2-1; clone size: -; CDR3 protein: CASSLWDRGIF; CDR3 DNA: TGTGCCAGCAGCTTGTGGGACAGGGGGATCTTC
V gene: TRBV7-9; D gene: -; J gene: TRBJ1-1; clone size: -; CDR3 protein: CASRRSGPDEAFF; CDR3 DNA: TGTGCCAGCCGGAGGTCGGGGCCGGATGAAGCTTTCTTT
V gene: TRBV7-6; D gene: -; J gene: TRBJ1-5; clone size: many; CDR3 protein: CASSRDGQGPQHF; CDR3 DNA: TGTGCCAGCAGCCGAGACGGGCAGGGGCCCCAGCATTTT
V gene: TRBV27; D gene: -; J gene: TRBJ2-1; clone size: few; CDR3 protein: CASSLMRYTEQFF; CDR3 DNA: TGTGCCAGCAGTTTAATGAGGTACACTGAGCAGTTCTTC
V gene: TRBV19; D gene: -; J gene: TRBJ1-1; clone size: -; CDR3 protein: CASSIEGPTEAFF; CDR3 DNA: TGTGCCAGTAGTATAGAAGGTCCCACTGAAGCTTTCTTT
V gene: TRBV6-5; D gene: -; J gene: TRBJ1-1; clone size: -; CDR3 protein: CASRIEVEWTEAFF; CDR3 DNA: TGTGCCAGCAGGATAGAAGTTGAGTGGACTGAAGCTTTCTTT
V gene: TRBV6-1; D gene: -; J gene: TRBJ1-1; clone size: many; CDR3 protein: CASSERGTEAFF; CDR3 DNA: TGTGCCAGCAGTGAGAGGGGCACTGAAGCTTTCTTT
V gene: TRBV28; D gene: -; J gene: TRBJ2-3; clone size: -; CDR3 protein: CASSPDGDTQYF; CDR3 DNA: TGTGCCAGCAGTCCTGACGGAGATACGCAGTATTTT
V gene: TRBV14; D gene: -; J gene: TRBJ1-2; clone size: -; CDR3 protein: CASSQGEIGYGYTF; CDR3 DNA: TGTGCCAGCAGCCAAGGTGAAATCGGCTATGGCTACACCTTC
V gene: TRBV7-9; D gene: TRBD1; J gene: TRBJ2-3; clone size: many; CDR3 protein: CASSPTGEGRDTQYF; CDR3 DNA: TGTGCCAGCAGCCCGACAGGGGAAGGGAGAGATACGCAGTATTTT
V gene: TRBV27; D gene: TRBD1; J gene: TRBJ2-3; clone size: once; CDR3 protein: CASSLKTGTGITDTQYF; CDR3 DNA: TGTGCCAGCAGTTTAAAAACCGGGACAGGCATCACAGATACGCAGTATTTT
V gene: TRBV6-1; D gene: TRBD1; J gene: TRBJ2-5; clone size: many; CDR3 protein: CASSSPTGTGRDRLYQETQYF; CDR3 DNA: TGTGCCAGCAGCTCCCCAACCGGGACAGGCCGGGACCGTCTGTACCAAGAGACCCAGTACTTC
V gene: TRBV7-2; D gene: -; J gene: TRBJ2-5; clone size: many; CDR3 protein: CASSLQEVETQYF; CDR3 DNA: TGTGCCAGCAGCTTACAGGAGGTAGAGACCCAGTACTTC
V gene: TRBV4-1; D gene: TRBD1; J gene: TRBJ2-2; clone size: few; CDR3 protein: CASSQVGGQGANTGELFF; CDR3 DNA: TGCGCCAGCAGCCAAGTGGGGGGACAGGGGGCAAACACCGGGGAGCTGTTTTTT
V gene: TRBV6-5; D gene: -; J gene: TRBJ1-4; clone size: -; CDR3 protein: CASSYSKYLATSEKLFF; CDR3 DNA: TGTGCCAGCAGTTACTCGAAGTATCTAGCCACAAGTGAAAAACTGTTTTTT
V gene: TRBV7-9; D gene: TRBD1; J gene: TRBJ1-2; clone size: many; CDR3 protein: CASSYAGTGNVYGYTF; CDR3 DNA: TGTGCCAGCAGCTATGCCGGGACAGGGAACGTCTATGGCTACACCTTC
V gene: TRBV7-6; D gene: -; J gene: TRBJ2-6; clone size: many; CDR3 protein: CASSLVASSGANVLTF; CDR3 DNA: TGTGCCAGCAGCTTAGTAGCGAGCTCTGGGGCCAACGTCCTGACTTTC
V gene: TRBV2; D gene: -; J gene: TRBJ2-3; clone size: -; CDR3 protein: CASRMYTDTQYF; CDR3 DNA: TGTGCCAGCAGGATGTACACAGATACGCAGTATTTT
V gene: TRBV7-9; D gene: -; J gene: TRBJ1-1; clone size: few; CDR3 protein: CASSLAPDLEAFF; CDR3 DNA: TGTGCCAGCAGCTTAGCTCCCGACCTTGAAGCTTTCTTT
V gene: TRBV28; D gene: -; J gene: TRBJ2-2; clone size: -; CDR3 protein: CASSFKRTGELFF; CDR3 DNA: TGTGCCAGCAGCTTTAAGCGGACCGGGGAGCTGTTTTTT
V gene: TRBV7-8; D gene: TRBD1; J gene: TRBJ2-2; clone size: many; CDR3 protein: CASSSDGTGTTGELFF; CDR3 DNA: TGTGCCAGCAGCTCCGACGGGACAGGGACCACCGGGGAGCTGTTTTTT
V gene: TRBV6-5; D gene: TRBD1; J gene: TRBJ2-1; clone size: few; CDR3 protein: CASGWGTGGDEQFF; CDR3 DNA: TGTGCCAGCGGGTGGGGGACAGGGGGCGATGAGCAGTTCTTC
V gene: TRBV4-2; D gene: TRBD2; J gene: TRBJ2-5; clone size: -; CDR3 protein: CASSQDQRGVQETQYF; CDR3 DNA: TGTGCCAGCAGCCAAGATCAGCGGGGGGTTCAAGAGACCCAGTACTTC
V gene: TRBV25-1; D gene: -; J gene: TRBJ1-2; clone size: -; CDR3 protein: CASSTPDWGDSWDGYTF; CDR3 DNA: TGTGCCAGCAGTACCCCTGATTGGGGGGATTCGTGGGATGGCTACACCTTC
V gene: TRBV7-9; D gene: -; J gene: TRBJ2-1; clone size: -; CDR3 protein: CASSLVRSDEQFF; CDR3 DNA: TGTGCCAGCAGCTTAGTCCGCTCCGATGAGCAGTTCTTC
V gene: TRBV13; D gene: TRBD1; J gene: TRBJ1-2; clone size: -; CDR3 protein: CASSLVLQGNNGYTF; CDR3 DNA: TGTGCCAGCAGCTTAGTGTTACAGGGGAATAATGGCTACACCTTC
V gene: TRBV7-2; D gene: TRBD2; J gene: TRBJ2-1; clone size: -; CDR3 protein: CASSLVLAGNEQFF; CDR3 DNA: TGTGCCAGCAGCTTAGTCCTAGCGGGGAATGAGCAGTTCTTC
V gene: TRBV5-6; D gene: -; J gene: TRBJ1-6; clone size: -; CDR3 protein: CASSLVDRNSPLHF; CDR3 DNA: TGTGCCAGCAGCTTGGTCGACAGGAATTCACCCCTCCACTTT
V gene: TRBV7-7; D gene: -; J gene: TRBJ2-2; clone size: many; CDR3 protein: CASSPDTGELFF; CDR3 DNA: TGTGCCAGCAGCCCAGACACCGGGGAGCTGTTTTTT
V gene: TRBV29-1; D gene: -; J gene: TRBJ2-1; clone size: -; CDR3 protein: CSVEGNEQFF; CDR3 DNA: TGCAGCGTTGAAGGGAATGAGCAGTTCTTC
V gene: TRBV5-1; D gene: TRBD1; J gene: TRBJ2-2; clone size: few; CDR3 protein: CASRNRGDTGELFF; CDR3 DNA: TGCGCCAGCAGGAACAGGGGCGACACCGGGGAGCTGTTTTTT
V gene: TRBV6-1; D gene: TRBD2; J gene: TRBJ2-3; clone size: -; CDR3 protein: CASSVWRGGLPDTQYF; CDR3 DNA: TGTGCCAGCAGCGTGTGGCGGGGGGGCCTCCCAGATACGCAGTATTTT
V gene: TRBV15; D gene: -; J gene: TRBJ1-2; clone size: few; CDR3 protein: CATGSEEGRKYGYTF; CDR3 DNA: TGTGCCACCGGATCCGAGGAGGGCAGAAAATATGGCTACACCTTC
V gene: TRBV29-1; D gene: TRBD1; J gene: TRBJ1-2; clone size: few; CDR3 protein: CSVGQGEYGYTF; CDR3 DNA: TGCAGCGTCGGACAGGGAGAGTATGGCTACACCTTC
V gene: TRBV7-2; D gene: TRBD2; J gene: TRBJ2-5; clone size: many; CDR3 protein: CASSLLAGGSKETQYF; CDR3 DNA: TGTGCCAGCAGCTTATTGGCGGGGGGGTCGAAAGAGACCCAGTACTTC
V gene: TRBV6-1; D gene: TRBD1; J gene: TRBJ1-5; clone size: few; CDR3 protein: CASNAGGAGQPQHF; CDR3 DNA: TGTGCCAGCAATGCAGGGGGCGCGGGTCAGCCCCAGCATTTT
V gene: TRBV7-6; D gene: -; J gene: TRBJ2-5; clone size: -; CDR3 protein: CTSSLAPLQETQYF; CDR3 DNA: TGTACCAGCAGCTTAGCGCCACTGCAAGAGACCCAGTACTTC
V gene: TRBV15; D gene: -; J gene: TRBJ2-5; clone size: -; CDR3 protein: CATSRARGEQETQYF; CDR3 DNA: TGTGCCACCAGCAGGGCCCGCGGAGAGCAAGAGACCCAGTACTTC
V gene: TRBV6-5; D gene: TRBD2; J gene: TRBJ2-5; clone size: -; CDR3 protein: CASSYETSGGQETQYF; CDR3 DNA: TGTGCCAGCAGTTACGAGACTAGCGGGGGACAAGAGACCCAGTACTTC
V gene: TRBV29-1; D gene: -; J gene: TRBJ1-2; clone size: -; CDR3 protein: CSVEEPRNYGYTF; CDR3 DNA: TGCAGCGTTGAAGAACCCCGGAACTATGGCTACACCTTC
V gene: TRBV7-4; D gene: -; J gene: TRBJ2-3; clone size: -; CDR3 protein: CASSLELSGRLDTQYF; CDR3 DNA: TGTGCCAGCAGCTTAGAGCTCAGCGGTCGTTTGGATACGCAGTATTTT
V gene: TRBV19; D gene: -; J gene: TRBJ2-7; clone size: few; CDR3 protein: CASISRNRGGRTVHRDEQYF; CDR3 DNA: TGTGCCAGTATAAGTCGGAACAGGGGAGGCCGGACGGTTCATCGGGACGAGCAGTACTTC
V gene: TRBV14; D gene: -; J gene: TRBJ2-5; clone size: -; CDR3 protein: CASSQEIQRVTSASETQYF; CDR3 DNA: TGTGCCAGCAGCCAAGAGATACAGCGGGTGACCTCCGCGTCAGAGACCCAGTACTTC
V gene: TRBV4-1; D gene: -; J gene: TRBJ1-2; clone size: -; CDR3 protein: CASSQGEGPVPYGYTF; CDR3 DNA: TGCGCCAGCAGCCAAGGAGAGGGGCCGGTCCCCTATGGCTACACCTTC
V gene: TRBV28; D gene: TRBD1; J gene: TRBJ2-5; clone size: -; CDR3 protein: CASSRRRQGKETQYF; CDR3 DNA: TGTGCCAGCAGCCGACGAAGACAGGGAAAAGAGACCCAGTACTTC
V gene: TRBV7-9; D gene: TRBD2; J gene: TRBJ2-5; clone size: -; CDR3 protein: CASSFGGGPKETQYF; CDR3 DNA: TGTGCCAGCAGCTTCGGGGGGGGGCCGAAAGAGACCCAGTACTTC
V gene: TRBV12-3/TRBV12-4; D gene: -; J gene: TRBJ2-7; clone size: many; CDR3 protein: CASSEGRYEQYF; CDR3 DNA: TGTGCCAGCAGCGAGGGGCGGTACGAGCAGTACTTC
V gene: TRBV6-2/TRBV6-3; D gene: -; J gene: TRBJ1-6; clone size: few; CDR3 protein: CASSWPGTPSSSYNSPLHF; CDR3 DNA: TGTGCCAGCAGTTGGCCCGGGACACCCTCAAGCTCCTATAATTCACCCCTCCACTTT
V gene: TRBV5-6; D gene: -; J gene: TRBJ2-3; clone size: -; CDR3 protein: CASSLGTTLEQYF; CDR3 DNA: TGTGCCAGCAGCCTAGGAACAACCTTAGAGCAGTATTTT
V gene: TRBV5-4; D gene: -; J gene: TRBJ2-7; clone size: few; CDR3 protein: CASSLGSAQGHEQYF; CDR3 DNA: TGTGCCAGCAGCCTGGGCTCTGCTCAGGGGCACGAGCAGTACTTC